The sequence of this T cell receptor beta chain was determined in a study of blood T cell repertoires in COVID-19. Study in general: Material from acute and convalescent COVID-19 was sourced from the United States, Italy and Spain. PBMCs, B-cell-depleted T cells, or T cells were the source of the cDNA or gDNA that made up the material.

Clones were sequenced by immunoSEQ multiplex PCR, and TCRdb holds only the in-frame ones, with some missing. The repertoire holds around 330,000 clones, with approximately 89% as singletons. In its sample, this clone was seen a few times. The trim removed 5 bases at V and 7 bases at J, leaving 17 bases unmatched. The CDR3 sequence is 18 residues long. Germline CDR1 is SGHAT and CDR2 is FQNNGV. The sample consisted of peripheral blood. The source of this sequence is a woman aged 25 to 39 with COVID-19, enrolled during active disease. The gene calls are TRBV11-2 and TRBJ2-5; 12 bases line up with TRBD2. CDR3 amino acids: CASSKEKGLAGQYGTQYF. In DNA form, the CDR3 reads TGTGCCAGCAGCAAAGAAAAAGGACTAGCGGGGCAGTACGGGACCCAGTACTTC.